This T cell receptor (beta chain) emerged from a study of regulatory T cells in long-lasting Graves disease. Overall study results and limits: Persistent disease preferred TRBV28, TRBJ1-2 and TRBJ2-5.

Details on this clonotype: As yet, its antigen is unknown.

Time point of the sample: persistent/refractory GD, antithyroid drugs over 5 years with positive TRAb. Following extraction of RNA from PBMCs, that RNA was used to make the TCR library. The authors built TCR beta libraries using iRepertoire HTBI primers and Arm-PCR of CDR3 regions. TCRdb re-derived calls from the multiplex PCR reads in MiXCR, one entry per CDR3 protein. Of around 300,000 distinct CDR3 sequences in the sample, roughly a fifth were seen once. Per the germline V gene, CDR1 is SGHTA and CDR2 is FQGTGA. V lost 5 bases and J 5 bases, leaving 12 bases between the germline ends. The CDR3 covers 14 residues.

This receptor was identified in a female donor with Graves disease. The sequenced sample was peripheral blood mononuclear cells (PBMCs), obtained when the disease was refractory, from a patient treated with antithyroid drugs. The V gene is TRBV7-3, the J gene TRBJ2-2; weak D call: TRBD2 (5 bases). In DNA, the CDR3 is TGTGCCAGCAGCCTTACCGGGGAAACCGGGGAGCTGTTTTTT. Its translation: CASSLTGETGELFF.